The TCR beta chain under discussion was sequenced for a study of tumor-infiltrating lymphocytes in primary liver carcinoma. Germline V lookup: CDR1 MNHNS, CDR2 SASEGT. The CDR3 has 15 residues. Co-extraction of both nucleic acids (RNA and DNA) used roughly 19-33 mg of unsorted bulk tissue. The study found over 75% viable tumor cells in every tumor sample. Comment on this clonotype: Its antigen is not known. The junction departs from germline at one end; a sequencing error may be responsible.

General observations from the study: Blood trailed tumors significantly in top-250-clone fraction (p = 0.039).

The authors made TCR beta cDNA from roughly 480 ng total RNA with a constant-region primer. Employing slightly modified ARM-PCR, three nested multiplex PCR rounds were run, and these gave rise to the TCR beta libraries. Primers for the first two PCR rounds were TRBV1-TRBV30 forward primers and a C-beta reverse primer (approximately 10 cycles per round). TCRdb processed the multiplex PCR reads anew with MiXCR; each CDR3 protein has one entry. The sample has about 190,000 distinct CDR3 sequences, approximately 86% seen once; the top ten hold approximately 18%. The TCR sequence derives from a man aged 35 to 55 with primary liver carcinoma and hepatitis B virus infection. The V call is TRBV6-1, the J call TRBJ2-1; 8 nucleotides align to TRBD1. Sequenced input: tumor tissue from primary liver carcinoma. In DNA form, the CDR3 reads TGTGCCAGCAGTGACATACAGGGGGGCTACAATAAGCACTTCTTC. This encodes CASSDIQGGYNKHFF.